The 10 T cell receptor beta chains below were found in one sample sequenced in a study of Graves' ophthalmopathy and Graves' hyperthyroidism. As the template, RNA transcripts were used to amplify TCR beta CDR3 regions. Second-round multiplex PCR came after first-round RT-PCR with HTBI primers. TCRdb independently ran MiXCR on the multiplex PCR reads; one entry per CDR3 protein. The sample records about 380,000 distinct CDR3 sequences, 15% being singletons. What was sequenced was peripheral blood. The receptors originated from a woman younger than 35 with stable Graves' hyperthyroidism.

This clonotype appeared many times. The chain carries TRBV24-1 and TRBJ2-7, with 7 bases matching TRBD1. The germline gives CDR1 KGHDR, CDR2 SFDVKD. The CDR3 totals 15 residues. V lost 3 bases to trimming and J lost 2 bases; unmatched junction nucleotides: 6. CDR3 coding DNA: TGTGCCACCAGTGATAGGGGACAGCCGCCCTACGAGCAGTACTTC. It is translated as CATSDRGQPPYEQYF.

J is TRBJ1-2 and V is TRBV10-3; TRBD1 matches 8 bases. This CDR3 region has 16 residues. Looked up from germline, CDR1 is ENHRY and CDR2 is SYGVKD. V dropped 3 bases and J dropped 6; count of bases not matched to a gene: 12. CDR3 loop: CAISESVPDREDGYTF. For the CDR3, the DNA is TGTGCCATCAGTGAATCGGTCCCGGACAGGGAGGATGGCTACACCTTC.

This clonotype was found many times. The rearrangement links TRBV7-9 to TRBJ2-5, with D possibly matching TRBD1 (6 bases). The germline gives CDR1 SEHNR, CDR2 FQNEAQ (reference sequence). CDR3 length: 13 residues. Trimming took 4 bases from V and 4 from J, leaving 10 bases between them. The CDR3 DNA follows: TGTGCCAGCAGCTCTACAGGGACAGAGACCCAGTACTTC. This encodes CASSSTGTETQYF. Variable domain in full (rest from reference TRBV7-9 and TRBJ2-5): DTGVSQNPRHKITKRGQNVTFRCDPISEHNRLYWYRQTLGQGPEFLTYFQNEAQLEKSRLLSDRFSAERPKGSFSTLEIQRTEQGDSAMYLCASSSTGTETQYFGPGTRLLVL.

This clonotype was seen many times. The gene calls are TRBV7-9 and TRBJ1-1, with a tentative D call TRBD1 (6 bases). The CDR3 is 14 residues long. With 5 bases removed from V and 6 bases from J, the gap between germline ends came to 16 bases. Germline loops: CDR1 SEHNR, CDR2 FQNEAQ (reference sequence). The CDR3 loop reads CASSEGGQVSEAFF. CDR3 DNA sequence: TGTGCCAGCAGCGAGGGGGGTCAGGTCTCTGAAGCTTTCTTT.

The sample holds many counts of this clonotype. The chain is built from TRBV2 and TRBJ1-2; 9 positions match TRBD1. V dropped 6 bases and J dropped 8; count of bases not matched to a gene: 13. CDR3 size: 15 residues. Germline V lookup: CDR1 SNHLY, CDR2 FYNNEI. The DNA of the CDR3 is TGTGCCAGCAGGGGACTCCGGGGACAGGGAGGAGGCTACACCTTC. It translates to CASRGLRGQGGGYTF.

This clonotype was seen only a few times. The chain is built from TRBV12-3 or TRBV12-4 and TRBJ1-1; D ambiguous. The ends were cut back, 6 bases at V and 3 bases at J, with 14 bases in the middle. CDR3 length equals 14 residues. CDR3 residues: CASSPTRSDTEAFF. The CDR3 DNA reads as TGTGCCAGCAGCCCGACACGGAGCGACACTGAAGCTTTCTTT.

This clonotype showed up many times. Written as DNA, the CDR3 is TGTGCCAGCAGCACTCCCAAGGGGCGGAGGGAGACCCAGTACTTC. Translating gives CASSTPKGRRETQYF. The chain recombines TRBV7-2 with TRBJ2-5; D tentatively fits TRBD1 or TRBD2 (5 bases each). V lost 5 bases and J 5 bases, leaving 18 bases between the germline ends. Germline assignment: CDR1 SGHTA and CDR2 FQGNSA. The length of the CDR3 is 15 residues.

This clonotype showed up just once. The gene calls are TRBV5-1 and TRBJ2-1; 8 bases are shared with TRBD2. The CDR3 length is 16 residues. In germline, CDR1 is SGHRS, CDR2 YFSETQ. J gave up 2 bases and V 0 bases, and 4 bases lay outside the gene matches. The CDR3 reads CASSLVQAGAYNEQFF. CDR3 DNA: TGCGCCAGCAGCTTGGTTCAAGCGGGGGCCTACAATGAGCAGTTCTTC.

The sample holds many counts of this clonotype. This chain links TRBV12-3 or TRBV12-4 with TRBJ1-3; TRBD1 aligns across 10 bases. J gave up 2 bases and V 4 bases, and 2 bases lay outside the gene matches. The CDR3 runs to 15 residues. CDR3 region: CASSSGTGAGNTIYF. CDR3 nucleotide sequence: TGTGCCAGCAGTTCAGGGACAGGGGCTGGAAACACCATATATTTT.

The sample holds many counts of this clonotype. The rearrangement joins TRBV12-3 or TRBV12-4 to TRBJ1-2; tentative D call: TRBD1 (6 bases). V was pared by 4 bases and J by 6 bases, with 18 bases between. CDR3 length: 15 amino acids. The CDR3 loop reads CASSSRRGVGDGYTF. Here the CDR3 DNA reads TGTGCCAGCAGTTCCCGGAGGGGGGTGGGCGATGGCTACACCTTC.